Sequencing of this T cell receptor beta chain was carried out in a study of CD8+ T cells in alopecia areata. CDR1 is MNHNS, CDR2 SASEGT, per germline. The length of the CDR3 is 11 residues. V was shortened by 5 bases and J by 4 bases, with 5 bases between the two germline ends. Sequencing used cDNA as its template, made by extracting RNA and reverse transcribing it. The repertoire was sequenced with immunoSEQ multiplex PCR; TCRdb's copy has only in-frame clones and lacks some. This table holds 90,000 to 130,000 clones, about 60% found once. This sample's treatment: oral pan-JAK inhibitor, 5-10 mg twice daily.

The source material was CD8+ T cells sorted from blood, sampled at week 24, from a patient treated with tofacitinib. This sequence joins TRBV6-1 and TRBJ2-5; D gene ambiguous. The origin of this receptor is a human donor with alopecia areata. The CDR3 coding sequence is TGTGCCAGCAGTCCACTAGAGACCCAGTACTTC. Translation: CASSPLETQYF.